These 20 T cell receptor beta chains came from one sample sequenced in a study of Ad26.COV2.S vaccination and SARS-CoV-2 variants (dated by TCRdb to about 2021). The intended sense of this specimen's treatment or condition label: some 19 received Ad26.COV2.S at low or high dose, single or two shots; about 5 received placebo; per-sample allocation not given. For vaccine and placebo recipients, the sequenced repertoires came from samples collected on day 63 after the first injection. The library was prepared using the immunoSEQ multiplex PCR assay. Entries here come from immuneACCESS through TCRdb and include only in-frame sequences with V and J called. Some clones fail to appear in such tables; in the studies checked, an unresolved V gene covers under half of the shortfall, and the cause of the remainder is unknown. The sample table lists more than 300,000 clones, approximately 80% of them with a count of one. 2% to 2.5% of the sample is taken by the ten largest.

The sequencing used peripheral blood, collected in a trial of Ad26.COV2.S vaccine versus placebo. The source is a person aged 18-65 years who received the Ad26.COV2.S COVID-19 vaccine or a placebo.

The chain joins TRBV5-1 to TRBJ2-5, with TRBD2 identical over 13 bases. The junction had 1 base not matched to a gene; V was cut back by 3 bases and J by 2 bases. The CDR3 loop spans 15 amino acids. In germline, CDR1 is SGHRS, CDR2 YFSETQ. In nucleotides, the CDR3 is TGCGCCAGCAGCTCGACTAGCGGGGGGCAAGAGACCCAGTACTTC. Its protein product is CASSSTSGGQETQYF.

Note on this clone: Other nucleotide sequences from this sample produce the same CDR3. This rearrangement joins TRBV12-3 or TRBV12-4 to TRBJ1-4; D call uncertain. The CDR3 loop spans 11 amino acids. V was clipped by 3 bases and J by 8 bases, with 4 bases between them. DNA for the CDR3: TGTGCCAGCAGTTTTGGGGAAAAACTGTTTTTT. The encoded protein is CASSFGEKLFF.

The chain carries TRBV5-1 and TRBJ2-3; 8 bases line up with TRBD1. The CDR3 consists of 16 residues. V lost 3 bases and J lost 2; bases outside the gene matches: 8. The V gene's germline CDR1 is SGHRS and CDR2 YFSETQ. The CDR3, as DNA: TGCGCCAGCAGCTCAGGGGGCAGCCGCTTCACAGATACGCAGTATTTT. Protein product: CASSSGGSRFTDTQYF.

A single count supports this clone. The genes are TRBV4-1 and TRBJ1-1; weak D call: TRBD1 (5 bases). The CDR3 has 15 residues. Germline values: CDR1 MGHRA, CDR2 YSYEKL. Trimming took off 4 bases at V and 6 bases at J, with 18 bases between the two ends. CDR3 in DNA: TGCGCCAGCAGCCGACAACAACGTCTGGGACCTGAAGCTTTCTTT. Protein: CASSRQQRLGPEAFF.

The chain is built from TRBV11-2 and TRBJ2-3; no definite D call. The CDR3 covers 13 residues. Germline values: CDR1 SGHAT, CDR2 FQNNGV. The V and J ends lost 7 bases and 7 bases respectively, with 15 bases between them. CDR3 nucleotides: TGTGCCAGCAAGGACCTAAACGCAAATACGCAGTATTTT. This codes for CASKDLNANTQYF.

The chain combines TRBV7-9 with TRBJ1-4, with unresolved D. V was shortened by 2 bases and J by 5 bases, with 9 bases between the two germline ends. This CDR3 contains 14 residues. Germline V gene sequence: CDR1 SEHNR, CDR2 FQNEAQ (reference sequence). The CDR3, as DNA: TGTGCCAGCAGCTTATCGGCAAAAAATGAAAAACTGTTTTTT. Protein product: CASSLSAKNEKLFF.

This sequence joins TRBV9 and TRBJ1-3; a weak D match, TRBD1 (5 bases). Trimming shortened V by 0 bases and J by 1 base, and 14 bases separated the two germline ends. This CDR3 contains 17 residues. Germline assignment: CDR1 SGDLS and CDR2 YYNGEE. The CDR3 is CASSVGSGRESGNTIYF. CDR3 DNA sequence: TGTGCCAGCAGCGTAGGGTCGGGCAGGGAATCTGGAAACACCATATATTTT.

This clone was detected once. The CDR3, as DNA: TGTGCCAGCAGCTTCTTCTTTAGCGGGAGCCAAGAGACCCAGTACTTC. Protein product: CASSFFFSGSQETQYF. The genes are TRBV7-9 and TRBJ2-5; TRBD2 agrees at 9 bases. Germline assignment: CDR1 SEHNR and CDR2 FQNEAQ (reference sequence). The CDR3 consists of 16 residues. Trimming took 3 bases from V and 1 from J; bases not matched to a gene: 6.

The chain carries TRBV19 and TRBJ2-3; D perhaps matches TRBD2 (5 bases). The V gene lost 5 bases and the J gene lost 10 bases, with 16 bases spanning the gap. Germline CDR1 and CDR2: LNHDA and SQIVND (reference sequence). The CDR3 has 13 amino acids. The CDR3 region is CASSPDRELAQYF. The CDR3 nucleotides read TGTGCCAGTAGTCCGGATCGGGAATTGGCGCAGTATTTT.

This clone was detected once. The chain employs TRBV18 and TRBJ1-1; 9 nucleotides match TRBD1. The ends lost 2 bases at V and 7 bases at J; junction bases unmatched: 5. CDR3 length equals 14 residues. Germline CDR1 and CDR2: KGHSH and LQKENI. The CDR3 is CASSPKQGAVEAFF. The DNA of the CDR3 is TGTGCCAGCTCACCAAAACAGGGGGCTGTTGAAGCTTTCTTT.

This chain uses TRBV19 with TRBJ1-6, with D perhaps TRBD1 (5 bases). From germline, CDR1 is LNHDA and CDR2 SQIVND (reference sequence). The CDR3 loop spans 15 amino acids. V shed 7 bases and J shed 9 bases, with 19 bases lying between them. The CDR3 bases are TGTGCCAGTAAAGCCGAAACAGGTTGGGGTTCACCCCTCCACTTT. Protein sequence: CASKAETGWGSPLHF.

The J gene is TRBJ2-1, the V gene TRBV6-6, with 7 bases aligning to TRBD1. Germline values: CDR1 MNHNY, CDR2 SVGAGI (reference sequence). The CDR3 loop spans 15 amino acids. V was clipped by 4 bases and J by 3 bases; unmatched bases: 6. As DNA, the CDR3 is TGTGCCAGCAGTTCTAGCAGGGGGATCTACAATGAGCAGTTCTTC. Encoded protein: CASSSSRGIYNEQFF.

The chain couples TRBV19 to TRBJ2-5; weak D call: TRBD1 (6 bases). CDR3 length: 14 amino acids. Trimming left V 8 bases short and J 10 bases short, with 23 bases between. CDR1 is LNHDA and CDR2 is SQIVND in the germline V gene (reference sequence). CDR3 DNA sequence: TGTGCCAGTGGGCCTCAGGGGCCGGGACGGGTCCAGTACTTC. Encoded protein: CASGPQGPGRVQYF.

J is TRBJ1-2 and V is TRBV6-1; TRBD1 agrees at 7 bases. The CDR3 extends over 17 amino acids. Germline CDR1 and CDR2: MNHNS and SASEGT. V trimming: 2 bases; J trimming: 0 bases; junction bases outside the gene matches: 9. The CDR3 is CASSENIIQGTNYGYTF. The CDR3 coding sequence is TGTGCCAGCAGTGAAAACATTATACAGGGGACTAACTATGGCTACACCTTC.

The chain has TRBV5-4 and TRBJ2-7; 9 bases match TRBD2. After removal of 4 bases from V and 3 bases from J, the junction contained 8 bases not matched to a gene. The CDR3 runs 15 residues. Looked up from germline, CDR1 is SGHNT and CDR2 is YYREEE (reference sequence). The CDR3 here is CASSQGRGGHYEQYF. As DNA, the CDR3 is TGTGCCAGCAGCCAGGGGCGGGGGGGGCACTACGAGCAGTACTTC.

The gene calls are TRBV28 and TRBJ1-5; TRBD1 might be the D (5 bases). V lost 3 bases and J lost 2, with 14 bases in between. The CDR3 totals 16 residues. The germline V gene encodes CDR1 MDHEN and CDR2 SYDVKM. As DNA, the CDR3 is TGTGCCAGCAGTTTCGTGGCAGGGAGAGGCAATCAGCCCCAGCATTTT. Encoded protein: CASSFVAGRGNQPQHF.

The chain has TRBV19 and TRBJ1-6; 8 bases align to TRBD1. Germline assignment: CDR1 LNHDA and CDR2 SQIVND (reference sequence). The V segment lost 10 bases and the J segment 0 bases; nucleotides outside the gene matches: 5. This CDR3 region has 15 residues. The CDR3: CATRDRSSYNSPLHF. CDR3 sequence (DNA): TGTGCCACGAGGGACAGGAGCTCCTATAATTCACCCCTCCACTTT.

The V and J genes are TRBV12-3 or TRBV12-4 and TRBJ2-1; 7 bases are shared with TRBD2. Germline trimming cut 6 bases from V and 9 bases from J; bases unmatched to any gene: 8. This CDR3 comprises 13 residues. The CDR3 is CASSTGTISEQFF. The CDR3 coding sequence is TGTGCCAGCAGCACCGGGACTATATCTGAGCAGTTCTTC.

The chain combines TRBV28 with TRBJ1-2; D uncertain. The germline V gene encodes CDR1 MDHEN and CDR2 SYDVKM. V was pared by 8 bases and J by 8 bases, with 15 bases between. The CDR3 is made up of 12 amino acids. In DNA form, the CDR3 reads TGTGCCAGCGGAAGGGCGGGAGGAGGCTACACCTTC. This sequence encodes CASGRAGGGYTF.

This clone was detected a few times. This chain joins TRBV28 and TRBJ2-3; D unresolved. Looked up from germline, CDR1 is MDHEN and CDR2 is SYDVKM. V lost 4 bases and J 2 bases, leaving 16 bases between the germline ends. The CDR3 has 16 amino acids. CDR3 nucleotides: TGTGCCAGCAGTTCATTCGGCAGGCAGAACACAGATACGCAGTATTTT. It is translated as CASSSFGRQNTDTQYF.